This TCR beta chain stems from a study of cytomegalovirus exposure and HLA in healthy donors. The table came from immunoSEQ multiplex PCR; TCRdb's copy has only in-frame clones and leaves some out. The sample holds some 150,000 clones, 88% seen once. Findings of the study overall: The CMV antigen specificity of three CMV-associated chains was confirmed through in vitro analysis. Rare TCR sequences dominated, though some public TCRs recurred in many donors. The study recorded 150 to 200 TCR beta chains that were cytomegalovirus-associated. In the 120 validation repertoires, a later analysis found that first-cohort TCR clusters tended to co-occur.

Remarks on this clone: What it recognizes is unknown.

The CDR3 sequence is 15 residues long. The V gene's germline CDR1 is SGHRS and CDR2 YFSETQ. The junction had 5 bases not matched to a gene; V was cut back by 0 bases and J by 4 bases. The sequenced sample consisted of PBMCs. This TCR was recovered from a man in his late teens or twenties in good health and CMV-seronegative. This rearrangement joins TRBV5-1 to TRBJ2-5; TRBD1 agrees at 8 bases. The CDR3 coding sequence is TGCGCCAGCAGCTTGGGAGGCAGGGGGCTAGAGACCCAGTACTTC. Protein product: CASSLGGRGLETQYF.